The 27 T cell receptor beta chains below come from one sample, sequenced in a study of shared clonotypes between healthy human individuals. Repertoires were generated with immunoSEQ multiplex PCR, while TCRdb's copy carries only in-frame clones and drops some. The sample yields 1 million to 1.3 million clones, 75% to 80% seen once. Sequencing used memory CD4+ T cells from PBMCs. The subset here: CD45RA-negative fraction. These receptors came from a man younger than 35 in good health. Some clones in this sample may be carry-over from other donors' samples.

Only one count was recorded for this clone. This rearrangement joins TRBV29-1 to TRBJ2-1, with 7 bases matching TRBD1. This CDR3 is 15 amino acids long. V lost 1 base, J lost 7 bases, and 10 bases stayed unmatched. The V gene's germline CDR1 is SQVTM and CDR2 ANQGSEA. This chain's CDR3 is CSVEGQGLTRNEQFF. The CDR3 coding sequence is TGCAGCGTTGAAGGACAGGGCCTCACAAGGAATGAGCAGTTCTTC.

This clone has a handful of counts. CDR3 amino acids: CATTPPGVYGYTF. CDR3 sequence (DNA): TGTGCCACCACGCCCCCTGGGGTCTATGGCTACACCTTC. This chain links TRBV28 with TRBJ1-2; D gene ambiguous. Germline V gene sequence: CDR1 MDHEN, CDR2 SYDVKM. V was pared by 10 bases and J by 4 bases, with 16 bases between. The CDR3 is made up of 13 amino acids.

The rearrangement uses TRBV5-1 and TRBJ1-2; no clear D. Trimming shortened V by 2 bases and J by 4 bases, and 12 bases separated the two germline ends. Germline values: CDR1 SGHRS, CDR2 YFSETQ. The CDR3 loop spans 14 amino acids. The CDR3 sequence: CASSLSGRGYGYTF. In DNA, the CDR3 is TGCGCCAGCAGCTTATCGGGCAGAGGCTATGGCTACACCTTC.

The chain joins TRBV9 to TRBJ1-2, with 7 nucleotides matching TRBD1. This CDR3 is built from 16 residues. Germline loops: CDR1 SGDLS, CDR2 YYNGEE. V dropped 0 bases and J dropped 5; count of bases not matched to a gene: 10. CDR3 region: CASSVDRAGGLYGYTF. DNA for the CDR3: TGTGCCAGCAGCGTAGATCGGGCAGGGGGGCTTTATGGCTACACCTTC.

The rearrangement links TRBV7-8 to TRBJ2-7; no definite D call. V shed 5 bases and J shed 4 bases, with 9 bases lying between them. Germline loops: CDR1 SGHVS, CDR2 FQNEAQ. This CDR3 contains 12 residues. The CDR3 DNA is TGTGCCAGCAGCCCCCGGTCGTACGAGCAGTACTTC. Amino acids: CASSPRSYEQYF.

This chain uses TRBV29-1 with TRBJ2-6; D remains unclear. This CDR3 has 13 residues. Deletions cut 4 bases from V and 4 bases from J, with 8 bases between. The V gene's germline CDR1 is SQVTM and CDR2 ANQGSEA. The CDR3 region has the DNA TGCAGCGTTGTTAGTGCAGGGGCCAACGTCCTGACTTTC. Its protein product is CSVVSAGANVLTF.

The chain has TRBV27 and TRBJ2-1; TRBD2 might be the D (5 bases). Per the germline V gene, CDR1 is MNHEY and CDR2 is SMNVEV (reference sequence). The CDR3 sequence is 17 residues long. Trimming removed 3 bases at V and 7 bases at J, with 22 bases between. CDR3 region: CASSFGMGSVGVNEQFF. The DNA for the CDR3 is TGTGCCAGCAGTTTTGGGATGGGGTCGGTGGGAGTAAATGAGCAGTTCTTC.

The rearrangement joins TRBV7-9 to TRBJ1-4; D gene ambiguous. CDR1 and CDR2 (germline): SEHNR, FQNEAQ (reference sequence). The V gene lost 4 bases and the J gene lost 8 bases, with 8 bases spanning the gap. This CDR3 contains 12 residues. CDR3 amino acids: CASSSSGEKLFF. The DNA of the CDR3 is TGTGCCAGCAGCTCCTCGGGCGAAAAACTGTTTTTT.

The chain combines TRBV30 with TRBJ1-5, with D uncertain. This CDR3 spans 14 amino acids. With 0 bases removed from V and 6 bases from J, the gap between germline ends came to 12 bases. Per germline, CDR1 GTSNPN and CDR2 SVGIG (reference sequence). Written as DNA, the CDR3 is TGTGCCTGGAGTGTAGGAGTTGCCGGTCAGCCCCAGCATTTT. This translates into CAWSVGVAGQPQHF. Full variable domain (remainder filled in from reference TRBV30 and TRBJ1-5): SQTIHQWPATLVQPVGSPLSLECTVEGTSNPNLYWYRQAAGRGLQLLFYSVGIGQISSEVPQNLSASRPQDRQFILSSKKLLLSDSGFYLCAWSVGVAGQPQHFGDGTRLSIL.

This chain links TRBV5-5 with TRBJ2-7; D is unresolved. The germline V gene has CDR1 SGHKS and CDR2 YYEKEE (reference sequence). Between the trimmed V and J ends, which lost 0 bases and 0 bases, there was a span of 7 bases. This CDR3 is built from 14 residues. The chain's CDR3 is CASSLEGSSYEQYF. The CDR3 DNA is TGTGCCAGCAGCTTGGAGGGCAGCTCCTACGAGCAGTACTTC.

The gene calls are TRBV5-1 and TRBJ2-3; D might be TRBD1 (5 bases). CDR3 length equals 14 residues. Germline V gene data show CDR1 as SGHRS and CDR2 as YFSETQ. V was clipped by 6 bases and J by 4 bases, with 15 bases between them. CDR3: CASKEGARSDTQYF. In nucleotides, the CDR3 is TGCGCCAGCAAAGAAGGGGCTCGATCAGATACGCAGTATTTT.

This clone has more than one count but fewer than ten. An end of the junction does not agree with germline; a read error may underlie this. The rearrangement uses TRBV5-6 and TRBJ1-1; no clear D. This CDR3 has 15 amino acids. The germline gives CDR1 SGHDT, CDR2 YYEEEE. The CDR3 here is CASSPATLVNTGAFF. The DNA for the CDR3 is TGTGCCAGCAGCCCGGCAACTCTGGTGAACACTGGAGCTTTCTTT.

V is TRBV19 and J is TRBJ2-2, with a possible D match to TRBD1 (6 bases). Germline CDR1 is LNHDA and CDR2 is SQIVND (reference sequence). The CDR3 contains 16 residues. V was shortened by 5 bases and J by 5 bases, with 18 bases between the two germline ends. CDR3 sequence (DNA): TGTGCCAGTAGTCCGATCTCAACAGGGAAGACCGGGGAGCTGTTTTTT. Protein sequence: CASSPISTGKTGELFF.

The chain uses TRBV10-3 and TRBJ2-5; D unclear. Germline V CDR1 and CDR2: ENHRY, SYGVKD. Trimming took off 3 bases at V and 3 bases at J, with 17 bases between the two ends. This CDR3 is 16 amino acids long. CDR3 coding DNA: TGTGCCATCAGTGAAATAGGGTCCCATCGGGAAGAGACCCAGTACTTC. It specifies CAISEIGSHREETQYF.

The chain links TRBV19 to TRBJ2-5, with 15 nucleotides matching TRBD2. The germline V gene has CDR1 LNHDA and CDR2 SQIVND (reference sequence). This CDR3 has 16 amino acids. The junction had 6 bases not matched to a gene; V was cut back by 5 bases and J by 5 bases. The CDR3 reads CASSRTSGGGRETQYF. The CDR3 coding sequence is TGTGCCAGTAGTCGGACTAGCGGGGGGGGTCGGGAGACCCAGTACTTC. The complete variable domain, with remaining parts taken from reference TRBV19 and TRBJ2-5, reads DGGITQSPKYLFRKEGQNVTLSCEQNLNHDAMYWYRQDPGQGLRLIYYSQIVNDFQKGDIAEGYSVSREKKESFPLTVTSAQKNPTAFYLCASSRTSGGGRETQYFGPGTRLLVL.

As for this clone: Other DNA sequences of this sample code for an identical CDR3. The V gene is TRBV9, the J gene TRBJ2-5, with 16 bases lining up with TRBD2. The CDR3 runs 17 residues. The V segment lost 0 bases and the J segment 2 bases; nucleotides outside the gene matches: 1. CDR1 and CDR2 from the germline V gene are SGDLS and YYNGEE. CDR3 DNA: TGTGCCAGCAGCGTAGGGGGACTAGCGGGAGGGCAAGAGACCCAGTACTTC. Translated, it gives CASSVGGLAGGQETQYF.

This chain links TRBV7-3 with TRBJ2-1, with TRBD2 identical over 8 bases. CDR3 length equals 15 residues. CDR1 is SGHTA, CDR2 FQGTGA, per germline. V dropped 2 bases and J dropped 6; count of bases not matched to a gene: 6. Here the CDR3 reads CASSLLGLASNEQFF. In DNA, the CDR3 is TGTGCCAGCAGCTTACTCGGACTAGCAAGCAATGAGCAGTTCTTC.

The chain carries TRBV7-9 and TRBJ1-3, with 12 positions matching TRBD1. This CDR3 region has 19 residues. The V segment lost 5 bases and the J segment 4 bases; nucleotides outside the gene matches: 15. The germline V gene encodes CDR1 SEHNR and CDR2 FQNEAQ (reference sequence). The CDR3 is CASSHSRDRGPLTGNTIYF. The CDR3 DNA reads TGTGCCAGCAGCCACTCCCGGGACAGGGGGCCTCTTACGGGAAACACCATATATTTT.

In DNA form, the CDR3 reads TGCAGCGCCCAGGCAGGGGGCGGACAGCCCCAGCATTTT. This codes for CSAQAGGGQPQHF. The V and J genes are TRBV29-1 and TRBJ1-5; 8 bases map to TRBD1. V was clipped by 7 bases and J by 7 bases; unmatched bases: 9. Looked up from germline, CDR1 is SQVTM and CDR2 is ANQGSEA. This CDR3 contains 13 residues.

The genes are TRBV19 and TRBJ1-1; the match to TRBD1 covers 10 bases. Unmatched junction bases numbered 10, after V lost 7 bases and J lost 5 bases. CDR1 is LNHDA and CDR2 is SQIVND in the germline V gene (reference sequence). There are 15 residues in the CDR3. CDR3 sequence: CASTARQGAWTEAFF. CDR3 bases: TGTGCCAGTACGGCCCGACAGGGGGCATGGACTGAAGCTTTCTTT.

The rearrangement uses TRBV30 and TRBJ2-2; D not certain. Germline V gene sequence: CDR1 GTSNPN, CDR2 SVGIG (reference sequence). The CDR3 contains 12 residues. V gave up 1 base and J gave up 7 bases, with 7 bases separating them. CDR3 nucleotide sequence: TGTGCCTGGAGTGCTTCCGGCGGGGAGCTGTTTTTT. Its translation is CAWSASGGELFF. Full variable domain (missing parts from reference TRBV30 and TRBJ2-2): SQTIHQWPATLVQPVGSPLSLECTVEGTSNPNLYWYRQAAGRGLQLLFYSVGIGQISSEVPQNLSASRPQDRQFILSSKKLLLSDSGFYLCAWSASGGELFFGEGSRLTVL.

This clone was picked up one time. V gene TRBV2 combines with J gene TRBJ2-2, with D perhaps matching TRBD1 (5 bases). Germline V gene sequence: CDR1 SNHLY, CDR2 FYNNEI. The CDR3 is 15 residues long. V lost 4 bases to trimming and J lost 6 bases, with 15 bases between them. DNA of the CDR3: TGTGCCAGCAGTGTCGATCCCAGGGCGGCCGGGGAGCTGTTTTTT. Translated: CASSVDPRAAGELFF.

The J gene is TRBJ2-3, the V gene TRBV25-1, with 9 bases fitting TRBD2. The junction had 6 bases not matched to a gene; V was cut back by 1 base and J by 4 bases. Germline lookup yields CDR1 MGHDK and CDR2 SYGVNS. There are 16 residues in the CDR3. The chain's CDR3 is CASSEFSGSRADTQYF. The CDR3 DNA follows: TGTGCCAGCAGTGAATTTAGCGGGAGTAGGGCAGATACGCAGTATTTT.

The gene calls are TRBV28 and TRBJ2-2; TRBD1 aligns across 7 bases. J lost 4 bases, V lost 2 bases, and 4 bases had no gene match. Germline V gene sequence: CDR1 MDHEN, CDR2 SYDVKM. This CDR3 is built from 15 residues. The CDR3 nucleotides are TGTGCCAGCAGTTTAGCCCGACAGGGCACCGGGGAGCTGTTTTTT. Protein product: CASSLARQGTGELFF. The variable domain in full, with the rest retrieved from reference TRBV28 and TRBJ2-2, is DVKVTQSSRYLVKRTGEKVFLECVQDMDHENMFWYRQDPGLGLRLIYFSYDVKMKEKGDIPEGYSVSREKKERFSLILESASTNQTSMYLCASSLARQGTGELFFGEGSRLTVL.

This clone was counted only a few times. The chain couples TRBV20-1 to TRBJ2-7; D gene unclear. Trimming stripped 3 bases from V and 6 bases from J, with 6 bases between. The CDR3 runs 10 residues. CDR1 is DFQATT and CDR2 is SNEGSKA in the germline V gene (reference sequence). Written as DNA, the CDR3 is TGCAGTGCTAGGTATCGCGAGCAGTACTTC. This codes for CSARYREQYF.

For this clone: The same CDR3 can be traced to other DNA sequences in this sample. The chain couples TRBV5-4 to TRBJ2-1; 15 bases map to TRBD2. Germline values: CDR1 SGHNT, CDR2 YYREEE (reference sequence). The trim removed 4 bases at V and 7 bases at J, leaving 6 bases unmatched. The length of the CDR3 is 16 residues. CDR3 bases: TGTGCCAGCAGCCCCCGGACTAGCGGGAGGGCAAATGAGCAGTTCTTC. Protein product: CASSPRTSGRANEQFF.

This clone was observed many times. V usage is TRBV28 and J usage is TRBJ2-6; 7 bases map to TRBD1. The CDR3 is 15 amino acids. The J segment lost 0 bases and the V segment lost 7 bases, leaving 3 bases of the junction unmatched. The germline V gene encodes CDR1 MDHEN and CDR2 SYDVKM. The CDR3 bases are TGTGCCAGCATGGGACAGAGCTCTGGGGCCAACGTCCTGACTTTC. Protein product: CASMGQSSGANVLTF.